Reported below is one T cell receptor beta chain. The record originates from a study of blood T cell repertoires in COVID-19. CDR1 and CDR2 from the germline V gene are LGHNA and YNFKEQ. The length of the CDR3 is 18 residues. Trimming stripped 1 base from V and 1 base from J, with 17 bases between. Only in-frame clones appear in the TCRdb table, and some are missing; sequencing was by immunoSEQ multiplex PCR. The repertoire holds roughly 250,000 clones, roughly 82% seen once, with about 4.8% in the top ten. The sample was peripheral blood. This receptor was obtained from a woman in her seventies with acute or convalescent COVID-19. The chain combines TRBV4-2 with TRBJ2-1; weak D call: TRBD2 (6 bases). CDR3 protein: CASSQAPPGVTSYNEQFF. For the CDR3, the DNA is TGTGCCAGCAGCCAAGCACCGCCGGGGGTTACTTCCTACAATGAGCAGTTCTTC.